The sequence of this T cell receptor (beta chain) was determined in a study of blood T cell repertoires in COVID-19. Study in general: The analysed material was cDNA or gDNA that came from T cells, B-cell-depleted T cells, or PBMCs.

The CDR3 is made up of 14 amino acids. Trimming removed 6 bases at V and 1 base at J, with 12 bases between. Germline CDR1 reads LNHDA; CDR2 reads SQIVND (reference sequence). Source study methods: Reference gene primer amplification in the assay estimated nucleated cell counts. Clones were read by immunoSEQ multiplex PCR, and TCRdb kept only the in-frame ones, dropping some. Clone size and the V and J calls come from that table; the DNA yielded D and trimming. The profile covers 200,000 to 250,000 clones, with 80% appearing a single time and approximately 7.2% taken by the ten largest. This clonotype was sampled from a woman aged 65 to 85 with acute or convalescent COVID-19. The sample was peripheral blood. V gene TRBV19 combines with J gene TRBJ1-1; D is unclear. The CDR3 loop is CASRPHTTNTEAFF. The CDR3 nucleotides read TGTGCCAGTAGACCTCACACCACGAACACTGAAGCTTTCTTT.